One T cell receptor (beta chain) is described in this entry. The junction had 4 bases not matched to a gene; V was cut back by 7 bases and J by 4 bases. The germline gives CDR1 SGHVS, CDR2 FQNEAQ. The CDR3 spans 13 residues. TCRdb recomputed calls from the RT-PCR reads with MiXCR, one row per CDR3 protein. The sample holds fewer than 800,000 distinct CDR3 sequences, around 14% seen once. The TCR originated in a female donor in good health, serving as a healthy control. The material sequenced was memory CD4+ T cells from blood. The chain is built from TRBV7-8 and TRBJ2-1; 7 nucleotides match TRBD1. The CDR3 here is CASTGQPYNEQFF. CDR3 DNA sequence: TGTGCCAGCACGGGACAGCCGTACAATGAGCAGTTCTTC.